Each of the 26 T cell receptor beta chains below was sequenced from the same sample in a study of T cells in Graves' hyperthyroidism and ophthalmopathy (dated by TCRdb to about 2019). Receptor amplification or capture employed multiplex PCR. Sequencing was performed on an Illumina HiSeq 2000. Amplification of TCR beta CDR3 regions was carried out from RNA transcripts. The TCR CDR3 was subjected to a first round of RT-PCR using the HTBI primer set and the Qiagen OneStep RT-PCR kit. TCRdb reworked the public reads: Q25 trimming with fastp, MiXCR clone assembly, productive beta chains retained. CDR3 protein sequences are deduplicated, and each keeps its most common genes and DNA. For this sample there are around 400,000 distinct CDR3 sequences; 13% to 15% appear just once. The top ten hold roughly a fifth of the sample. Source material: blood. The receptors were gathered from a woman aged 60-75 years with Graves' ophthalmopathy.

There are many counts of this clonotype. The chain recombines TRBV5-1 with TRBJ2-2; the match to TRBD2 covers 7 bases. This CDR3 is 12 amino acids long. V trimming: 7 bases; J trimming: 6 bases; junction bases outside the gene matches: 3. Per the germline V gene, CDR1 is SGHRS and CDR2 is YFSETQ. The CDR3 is CASGSGAGELFF. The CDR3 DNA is TGCGCCAGCGGGAGCGGGGCCGGGGAGCTGTTTTTT.

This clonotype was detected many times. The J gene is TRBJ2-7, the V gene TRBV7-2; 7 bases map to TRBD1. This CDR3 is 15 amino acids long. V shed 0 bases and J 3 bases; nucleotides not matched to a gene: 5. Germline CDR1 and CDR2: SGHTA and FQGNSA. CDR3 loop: CASSLAGTANYEQYF. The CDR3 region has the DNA TGTGCCAGCAGCTTAGCGGGGACAGCTAACTACGAGCAGTACTTC.

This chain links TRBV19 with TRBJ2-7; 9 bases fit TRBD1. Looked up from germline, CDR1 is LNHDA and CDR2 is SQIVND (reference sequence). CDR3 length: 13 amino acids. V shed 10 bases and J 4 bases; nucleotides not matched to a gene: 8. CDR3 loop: CATTGTGLYEQYF. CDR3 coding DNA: TGTGCCACCACCGGGACAGGGCTATACGAGCAGTACTTC.

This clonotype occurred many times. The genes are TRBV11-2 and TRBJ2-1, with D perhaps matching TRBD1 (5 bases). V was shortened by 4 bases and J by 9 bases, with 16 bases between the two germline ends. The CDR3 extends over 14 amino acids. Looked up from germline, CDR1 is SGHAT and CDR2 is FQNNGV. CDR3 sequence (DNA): TGTGCCAGCAGCTCCCAGGGTTATGGCGGTGAGCAGTTCTTC. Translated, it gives CASSSQGYGGEQFF.

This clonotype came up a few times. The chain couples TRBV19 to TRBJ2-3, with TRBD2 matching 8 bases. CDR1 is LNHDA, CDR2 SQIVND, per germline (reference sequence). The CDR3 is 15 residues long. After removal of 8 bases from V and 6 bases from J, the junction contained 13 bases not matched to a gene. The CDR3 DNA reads TGTGCCAGTGAAAGGACTAGCTCGACCGCCGATACGCAGTATTTT. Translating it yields CASERTSSTADTQYF.

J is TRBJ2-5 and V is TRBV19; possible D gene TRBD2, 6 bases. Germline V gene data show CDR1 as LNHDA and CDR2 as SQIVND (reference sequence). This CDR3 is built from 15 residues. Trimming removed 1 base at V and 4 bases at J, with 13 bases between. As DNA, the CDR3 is TGTGCCAGTAGTATAGCGGGAGAATGGGGAGAGACCCAGTACTTC. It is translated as CASSIAGEWGETQYF.

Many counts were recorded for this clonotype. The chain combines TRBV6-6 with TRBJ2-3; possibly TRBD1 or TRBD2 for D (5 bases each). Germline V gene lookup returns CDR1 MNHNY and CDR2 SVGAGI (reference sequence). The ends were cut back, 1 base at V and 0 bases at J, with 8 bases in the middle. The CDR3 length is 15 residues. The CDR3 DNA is TGTGCCAGCAGTTACTTGGGGGTGAGCACAGATACGCAGTATTTT. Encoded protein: CASSYLGVSTDTQYF.

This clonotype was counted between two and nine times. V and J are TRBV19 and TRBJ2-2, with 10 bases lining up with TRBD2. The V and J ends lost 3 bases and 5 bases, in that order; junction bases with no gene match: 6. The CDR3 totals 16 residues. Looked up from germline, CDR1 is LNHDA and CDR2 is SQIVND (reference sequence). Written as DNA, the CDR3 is TGTGCCAGTAGTATCCGGACTAGCGGAACTACCGGGGAGCTGTTTTTT. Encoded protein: CASSIRTSGTTGELFF.

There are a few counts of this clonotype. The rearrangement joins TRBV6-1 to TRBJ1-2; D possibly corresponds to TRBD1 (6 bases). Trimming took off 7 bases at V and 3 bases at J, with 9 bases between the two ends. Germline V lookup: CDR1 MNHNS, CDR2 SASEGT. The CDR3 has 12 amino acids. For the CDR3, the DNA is TGTGCCAGCAAGGACAGAGACTATGGCTACACCTTC. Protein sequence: CASKDRDYGYTF.

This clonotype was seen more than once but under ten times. CDR3 amino acids: CASSLGTPLAKNIQYF. DNA for the CDR3: TGTGCCAGCAGTTTGGGGACTCCTCTAGCCAAAAACATTCAGTACTTC. The chain employs TRBV12-3 or TRBV12-4 and TRBJ2-4, with D possibly matching TRBD2 (6 bases). Trimming stripped 3 bases from V and 0 bases from J, with 12 bases between. The CDR3 has 16 residues.

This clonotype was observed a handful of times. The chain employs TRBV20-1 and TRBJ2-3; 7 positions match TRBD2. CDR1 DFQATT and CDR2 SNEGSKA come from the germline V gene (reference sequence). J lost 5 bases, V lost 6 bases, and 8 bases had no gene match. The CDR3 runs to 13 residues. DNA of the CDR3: TGCAGTGCCCCCCTTGGCGGGAGAGATACGCAGTATTTT. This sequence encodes CSAPLGGRDTQYF.

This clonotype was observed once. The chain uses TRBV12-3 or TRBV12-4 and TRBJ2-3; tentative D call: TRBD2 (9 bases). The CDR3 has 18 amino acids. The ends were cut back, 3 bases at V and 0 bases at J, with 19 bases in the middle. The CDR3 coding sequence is TGTGCCAGCAGTTTCAGGGGGCGACTAGCGGTTAGCACAGATACGCAGTATTTT. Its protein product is CASSFRGRLAVSTDTQYF.

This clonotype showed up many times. CDR3 protein: CASSRDFLSYEQYF. CDR3 DNA sequence: TGTGCCAGCAGCCGGGACTTCCTGTCCTACGAGCAGTACTTC. This chain joins TRBV2 and TRBJ2-7, with a possible D match to TRBD2 (6 bases). Trimming left V 6 bases short and J 1 base short, with 13 bases between. Germline-derived CDR1 and CDR2 are SNHLY and FYNNEI. CDR3 length: 14 residues.

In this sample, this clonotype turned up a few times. For the CDR3, the DNA is TGTGCCAGCAAGCCGGGTCGTTCAACAGATACGCAGTATTTT. Translation gives CASKPGRSTDTQYF. The rearrangement links TRBV7-3 to TRBJ2-3; D unclear. Trimming pared 7 bases from V and 3 bases from J, leaving 14 bases between. There are 14 residues in the CDR3. Germline V gives CDR1 SGHTA, CDR2 FQGTGA.

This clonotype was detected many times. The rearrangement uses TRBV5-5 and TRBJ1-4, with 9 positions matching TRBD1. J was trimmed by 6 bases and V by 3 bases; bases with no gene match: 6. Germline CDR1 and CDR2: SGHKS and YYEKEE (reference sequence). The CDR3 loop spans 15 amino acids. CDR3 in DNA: TGTGCCAGCAGCTCGCTGGACAGGGGAGATGAAAAACTGTTTTTT. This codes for CASSSLDRGDEKLFF.

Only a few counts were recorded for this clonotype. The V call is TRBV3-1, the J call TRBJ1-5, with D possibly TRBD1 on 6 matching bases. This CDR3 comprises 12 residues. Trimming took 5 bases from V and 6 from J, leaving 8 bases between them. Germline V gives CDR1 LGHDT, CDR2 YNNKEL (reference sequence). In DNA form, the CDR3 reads TGTGCCAGCAGCGTACAGGGTCAGCCCCAGCATTTT. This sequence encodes CASSVQGQPQHF.

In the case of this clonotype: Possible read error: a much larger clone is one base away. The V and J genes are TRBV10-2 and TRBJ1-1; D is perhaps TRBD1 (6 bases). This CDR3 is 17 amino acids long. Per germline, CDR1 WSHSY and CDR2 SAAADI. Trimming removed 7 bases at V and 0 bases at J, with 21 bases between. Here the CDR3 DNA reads TGCGCCAGCACTCGACCTGGACCGGGGGCTATGAACACTGAAGCTTTCTTT. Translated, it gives CASTRPGPGAMNTEAFF.

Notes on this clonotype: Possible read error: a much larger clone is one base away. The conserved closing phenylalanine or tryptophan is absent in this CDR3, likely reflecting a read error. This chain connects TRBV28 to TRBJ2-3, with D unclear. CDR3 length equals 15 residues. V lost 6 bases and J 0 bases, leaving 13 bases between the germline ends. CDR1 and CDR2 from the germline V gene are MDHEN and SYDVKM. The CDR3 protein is CASSHSLLSTDTQYL. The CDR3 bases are TGTGCCAGCAGCCACAGCTTACTGAGCACAGATACGCAGTATCTT.

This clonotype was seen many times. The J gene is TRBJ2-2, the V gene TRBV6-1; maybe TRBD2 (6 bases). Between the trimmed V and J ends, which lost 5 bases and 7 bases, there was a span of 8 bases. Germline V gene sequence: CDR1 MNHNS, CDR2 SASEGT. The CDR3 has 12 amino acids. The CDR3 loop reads CASSLAFGELFF. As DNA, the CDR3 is TGTGCCAGCAGTCTAGCGTTCGGGGAGCTGTTTTTT.

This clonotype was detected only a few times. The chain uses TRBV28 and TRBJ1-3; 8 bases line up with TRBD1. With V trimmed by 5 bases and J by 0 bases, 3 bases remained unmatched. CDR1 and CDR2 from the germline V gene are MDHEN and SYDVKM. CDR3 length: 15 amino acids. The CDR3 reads CASSAGQVSGNTIYF. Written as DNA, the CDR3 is TGTGCCAGCAGTGCGGGACAGGTCTCTGGAAACACCATATATTTT. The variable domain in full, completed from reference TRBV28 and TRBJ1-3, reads DVKVTQSSRYLVKRTGEKVFLECVQDMDHENMFWYRQDPGLGLRLIYFSYDVKMKEKGDIPEGYSVSREKKERFSLILESASTNQTSMYLCASSAGQVSGNTIYFGEGSWLTVV.

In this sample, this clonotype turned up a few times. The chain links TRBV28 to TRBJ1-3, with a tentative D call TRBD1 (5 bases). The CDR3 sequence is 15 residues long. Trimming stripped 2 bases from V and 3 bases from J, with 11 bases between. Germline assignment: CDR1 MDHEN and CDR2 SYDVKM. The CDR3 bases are TGTGCCAGCAGTTTAAGGGGAGGTGGTGGAAACACCATATATTTT. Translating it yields CASSLRGGGGNTIYF.

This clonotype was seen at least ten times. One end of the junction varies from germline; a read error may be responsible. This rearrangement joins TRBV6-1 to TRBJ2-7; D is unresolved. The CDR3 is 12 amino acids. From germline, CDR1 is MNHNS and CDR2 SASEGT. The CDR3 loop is CASSETTYEQYF. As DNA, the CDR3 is TGCGCCAGCAGTGAGACCACGTACGAGCAGTACTTC.

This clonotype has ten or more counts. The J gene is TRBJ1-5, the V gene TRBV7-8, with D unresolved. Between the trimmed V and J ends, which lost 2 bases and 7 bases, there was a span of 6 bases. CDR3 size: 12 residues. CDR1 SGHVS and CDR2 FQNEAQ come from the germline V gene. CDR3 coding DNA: TGTGCCAGCAGCTTAAGTCGGCAGCCCCAGCATTTT. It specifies CASSLSRQPQHF.

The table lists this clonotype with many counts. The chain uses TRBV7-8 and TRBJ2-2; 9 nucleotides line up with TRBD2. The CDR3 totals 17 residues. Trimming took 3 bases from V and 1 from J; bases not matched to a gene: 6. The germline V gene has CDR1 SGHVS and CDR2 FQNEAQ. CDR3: CASSLVFSGRNTGELFF. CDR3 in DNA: TGTGCCAGCAGCTTGGTATTTAGCGGGAGGAACACCGGGGAGCTGTTTTTT.

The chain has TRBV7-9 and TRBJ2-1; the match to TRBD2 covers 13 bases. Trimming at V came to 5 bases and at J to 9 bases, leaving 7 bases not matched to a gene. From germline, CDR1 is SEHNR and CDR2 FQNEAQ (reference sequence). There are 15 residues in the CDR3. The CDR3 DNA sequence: TGTGCCAGCAGCCTTGGACTAGCGGGAGCGGCTGAGCAGTTCTTC. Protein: CASSLGLAGAAEQFF.

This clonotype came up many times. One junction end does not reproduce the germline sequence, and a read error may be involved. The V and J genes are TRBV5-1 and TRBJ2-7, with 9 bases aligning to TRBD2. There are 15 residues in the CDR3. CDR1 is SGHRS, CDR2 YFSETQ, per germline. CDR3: CASSLAGGSSYEQYF. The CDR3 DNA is TGTGCCAGCAGCTTGGCGGGAGGGAGCTCCTACGAGCAGTACTTC.